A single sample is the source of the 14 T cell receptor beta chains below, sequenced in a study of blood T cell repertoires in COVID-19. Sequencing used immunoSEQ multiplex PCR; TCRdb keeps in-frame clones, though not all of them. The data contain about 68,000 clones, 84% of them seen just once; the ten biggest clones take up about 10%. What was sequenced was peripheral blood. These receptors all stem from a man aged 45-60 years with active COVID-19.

This chain's CDR3 is CASSLDGGSADTQYF. The CDR3 nucleotides read TGTGCCAGCAGCTTAGATGGGGGCTCCGCGGATACGCAGTATTTT. V usage is TRBV7-9 and J usage is TRBJ2-3; a weak D match, TRBD1 (6 bases). Germline V gene data show CDR1 as SEHNR and CDR2 as FQNEAQ (reference sequence). Trimming shortened V by 1 base and J by 6 bases, and 14 bases separated the two germline ends. This CDR3 is 15 amino acids long.

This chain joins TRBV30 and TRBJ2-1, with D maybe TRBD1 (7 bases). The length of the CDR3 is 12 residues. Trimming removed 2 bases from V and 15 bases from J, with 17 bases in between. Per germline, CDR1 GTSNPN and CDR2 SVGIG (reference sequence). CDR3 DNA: TGTGCCTGGAGTTGGGGGGACAGTGATCCGTTCTTC. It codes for CAWSWGDSDPFF.

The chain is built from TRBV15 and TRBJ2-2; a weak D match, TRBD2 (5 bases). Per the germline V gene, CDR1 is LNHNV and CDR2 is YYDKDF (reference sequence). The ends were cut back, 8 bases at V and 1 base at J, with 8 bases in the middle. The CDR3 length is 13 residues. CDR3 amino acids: CATEGLNTGELFF. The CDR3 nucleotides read TGTGCCACCGAGGGCTTGAACACCGGGGAGCTGTTTTTT.

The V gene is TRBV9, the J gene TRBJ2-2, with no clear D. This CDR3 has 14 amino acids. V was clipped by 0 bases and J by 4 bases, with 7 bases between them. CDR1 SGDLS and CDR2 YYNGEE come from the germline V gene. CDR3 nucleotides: TGTGCCAGCAGCGTAGGGTCCAGCACCGGGGAGCTGTTTTTT. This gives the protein CASSVGSSTGELFF.

CDR3 loop: CASSHRGGGSPLHF. CDR3 DNA: TGTGCCAGCAGCCACAGGGGAGGCGGTTCACCCCTCCACTTT. J is TRBJ1-6 and V is TRBV5-6, with TRBD1 identical over 7 bases. This CDR3 region has 14 residues. Germline CDR1 and CDR2: SGHDT and YYEEEE. Trimming took 4 bases from V and 9 from J; bases not matched to a gene: 7. The entire variable domain, with the rest obtained from reference TRBV5-6 and TRBJ1-6, is as follows: DAGVTQSPTHLIKTRGQQVTLRCSPKSGHDTVSWYQQALGQGPQFIFQYYEEEERQRGNFPDRFSGHQFPNYSSELNVNALLLGDSALYLCASSHRGGGSPLHFGNGTRLTVT.

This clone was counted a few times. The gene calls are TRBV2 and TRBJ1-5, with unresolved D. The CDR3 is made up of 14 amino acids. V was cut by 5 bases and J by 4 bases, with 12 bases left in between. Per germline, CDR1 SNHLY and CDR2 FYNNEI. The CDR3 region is CASSRWGGNQPQHF. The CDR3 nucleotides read TGTGCCAGCAGTAGGTGGGGAGGGAATCAGCCCCAGCATTTT.

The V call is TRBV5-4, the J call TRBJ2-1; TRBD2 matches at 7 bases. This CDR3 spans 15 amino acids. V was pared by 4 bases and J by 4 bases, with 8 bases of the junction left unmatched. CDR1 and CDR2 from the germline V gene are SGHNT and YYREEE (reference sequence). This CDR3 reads CASSGSGNRYNEQFF. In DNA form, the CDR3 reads TGTGCCAGCAGCGGGAGCGGGAATCGATACAATGAGCAGTTCTTC.

CDR3 sequence reads: CASTSPDRGPTEAFF. CDR3 nucleotide sequence: TGTGCCAGCACCTCCCCCGACAGGGGGCCGACTGAAGCTTTCTTT. The chain links TRBV5-6 to TRBJ1-1, with 10 bases fitting TRBD1. Germline CDR1 reads SGHDT; CDR2 reads YYEEEE. The CDR3 is 15 amino acids. The junction had 10 bases not matched to a gene; V was cut back by 6 bases and J by 5 bases.

The CDR3 loop reads CASSYAAGGYNEQFF. The DNA of the CDR3 is TGTGCCAGCAGCTACGCGGCGGGGGGCTACAATGAGCAGTTCTTC. V is TRBV7-9 and J is TRBJ2-1; 8 positions agree with TRBD2. Germline V lookup: CDR1 SEHNR, CDR2 FQNEAQ (reference sequence). This CDR3 contains 15 residues. With V trimmed by 4 bases and J by 3 bases, 5 bases remained unmatched.

CDR3 in amino acids: CAISPQGEGNQPQHF. In nucleotides, the CDR3 is TGTGCCATCAGCCCGCAGGGGGAGGGCAATCAGCCCCAGCATTTT. V is TRBV10-3 and J is TRBJ1-5; 7 bases match TRBD1. The junction had 7 bases not matched to a gene; V was cut back by 6 bases and J by 2 bases. Germline CDR1 reads ENHRY; CDR2 reads SYGVKD. The CDR3 contains 15 residues.

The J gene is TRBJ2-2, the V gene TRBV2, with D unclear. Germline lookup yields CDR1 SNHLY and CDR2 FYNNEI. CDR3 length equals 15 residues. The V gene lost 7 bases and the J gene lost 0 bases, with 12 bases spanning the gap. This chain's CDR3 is CASTRSRANTGELFF. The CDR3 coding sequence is TGTGCCAGCACCCGTAGCCGCGCGAACACCGGGGAGCTGTTTTTT. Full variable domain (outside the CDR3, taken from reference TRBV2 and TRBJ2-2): EPEVTQTPSHQVTQMGQEVILRCVPISNHLYFYWYRQILGQKVEFLVSFYNNEISEKSEIFDDQFSVERPDGSNFTLKIRSTKLEDSAMYFCASTRSRANTGELFFGEGSRLTVL.

This CDR3 reads CASSGLLGYTF. The CDR3 DNA reads TGTGCCAGCAGCGGACTTCTCGGCTACACCTTC. V gene TRBV12-3 or TRBV12-4 combines with J gene TRBJ1-2; D remains ambiguous. Trimming took off 6 bases at V and 8 bases at J, with 10 bases between the two ends. The CDR3 contains 11 residues.

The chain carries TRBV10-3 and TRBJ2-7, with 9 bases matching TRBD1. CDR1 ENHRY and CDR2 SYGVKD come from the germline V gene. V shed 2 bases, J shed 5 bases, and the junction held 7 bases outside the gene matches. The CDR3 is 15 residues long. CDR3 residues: CAISEGGQGLHEQYF. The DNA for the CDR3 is TGTGCCATCAGTGAGGGGGGACAGGGTCTTCACGAGCAGTACTTC.

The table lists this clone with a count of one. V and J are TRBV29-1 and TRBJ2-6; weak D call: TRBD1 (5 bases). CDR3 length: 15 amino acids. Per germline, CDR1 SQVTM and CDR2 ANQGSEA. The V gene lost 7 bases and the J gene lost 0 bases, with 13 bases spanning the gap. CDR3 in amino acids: CSAAQTVSGANVLTF. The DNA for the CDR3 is TGCAGCGCTGCCCAGACAGTCTCTGGGGCCAACGTCCTGACTTTC.